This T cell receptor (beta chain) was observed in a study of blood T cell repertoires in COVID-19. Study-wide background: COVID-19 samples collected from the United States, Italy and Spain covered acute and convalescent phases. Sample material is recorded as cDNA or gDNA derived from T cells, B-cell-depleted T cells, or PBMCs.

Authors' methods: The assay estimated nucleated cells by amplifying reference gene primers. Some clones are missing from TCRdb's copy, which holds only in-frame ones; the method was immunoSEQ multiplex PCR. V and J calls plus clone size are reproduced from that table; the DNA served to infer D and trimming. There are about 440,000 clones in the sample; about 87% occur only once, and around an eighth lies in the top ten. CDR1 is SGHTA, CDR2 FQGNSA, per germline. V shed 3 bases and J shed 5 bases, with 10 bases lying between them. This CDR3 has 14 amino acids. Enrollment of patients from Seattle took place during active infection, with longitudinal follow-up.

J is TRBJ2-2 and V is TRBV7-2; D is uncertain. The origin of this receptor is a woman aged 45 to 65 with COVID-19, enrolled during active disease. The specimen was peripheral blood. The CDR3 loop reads CASSLYRTTGELFF. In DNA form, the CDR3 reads TGTGCCAGCAGCTTGTATCGCACTACCGGGGAGCTGTTTTTT.